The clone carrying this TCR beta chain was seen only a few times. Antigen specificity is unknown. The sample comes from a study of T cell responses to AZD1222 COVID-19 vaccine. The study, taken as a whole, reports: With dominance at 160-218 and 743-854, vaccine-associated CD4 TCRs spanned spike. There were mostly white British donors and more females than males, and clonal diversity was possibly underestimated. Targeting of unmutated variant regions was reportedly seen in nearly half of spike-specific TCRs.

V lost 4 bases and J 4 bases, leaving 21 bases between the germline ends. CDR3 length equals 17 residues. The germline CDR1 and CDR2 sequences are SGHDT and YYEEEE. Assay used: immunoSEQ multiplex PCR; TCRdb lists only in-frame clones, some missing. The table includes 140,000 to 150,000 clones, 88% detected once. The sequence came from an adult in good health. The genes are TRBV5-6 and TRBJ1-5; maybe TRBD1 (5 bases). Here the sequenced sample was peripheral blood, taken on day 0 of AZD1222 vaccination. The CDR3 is CASSDRHSGRANQPQHF. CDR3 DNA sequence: TGTGCCAGCAGCGATCGCCATTCAGGGAGGGCAAATCAGCCCCAGCATTTT. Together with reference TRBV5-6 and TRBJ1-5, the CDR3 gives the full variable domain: DAGVTQSPTHLIKTRGQQVTLRCSPKSGHDTVSWYQQALGQGPQFIFQYYEEEERQRGNFPDRFSGHQFPNYSSELNVNALLLGDSALYLCASSDRHSGRANQPQHFGDGTRLSIL.